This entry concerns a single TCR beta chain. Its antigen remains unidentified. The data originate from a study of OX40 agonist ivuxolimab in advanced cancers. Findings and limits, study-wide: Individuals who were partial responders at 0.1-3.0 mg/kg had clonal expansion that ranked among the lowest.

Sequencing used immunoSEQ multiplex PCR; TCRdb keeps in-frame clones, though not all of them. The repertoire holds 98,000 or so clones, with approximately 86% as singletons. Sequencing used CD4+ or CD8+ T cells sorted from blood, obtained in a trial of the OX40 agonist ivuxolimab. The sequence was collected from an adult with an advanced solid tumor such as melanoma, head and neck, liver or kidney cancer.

CDR3 in amino acids: CSAGAGGSETQYF. The CDR3 DNA reads as TGCAGCGCCGGAGCGGGAGGGTCAGAGACCCAGTACTTC. This sequence joins TRBV29-1 and TRBJ2-5, with 10 positions matching TRBD2. The V and J ends lost 7 bases and 4 bases, in that order; junction bases with no gene match: 6. The CDR3 extends over 13 amino acids. Germline assignment: CDR1 SQVTM and CDR2 ANQGSEA.